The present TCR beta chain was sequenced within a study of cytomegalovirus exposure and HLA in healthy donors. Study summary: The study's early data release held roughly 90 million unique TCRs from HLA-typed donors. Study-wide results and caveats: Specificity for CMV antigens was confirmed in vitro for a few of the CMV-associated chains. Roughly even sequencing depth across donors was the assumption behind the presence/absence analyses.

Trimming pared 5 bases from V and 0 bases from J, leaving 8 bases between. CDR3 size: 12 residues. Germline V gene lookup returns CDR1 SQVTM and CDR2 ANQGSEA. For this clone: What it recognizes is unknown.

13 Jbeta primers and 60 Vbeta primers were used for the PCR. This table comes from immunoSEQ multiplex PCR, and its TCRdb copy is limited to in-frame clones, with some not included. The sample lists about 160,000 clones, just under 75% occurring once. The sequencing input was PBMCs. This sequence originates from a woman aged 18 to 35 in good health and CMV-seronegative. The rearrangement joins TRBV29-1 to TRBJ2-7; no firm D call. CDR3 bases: TGCAGCGTTCGGCAGGACTCCTACGAGCAGTACTTC. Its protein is CSVRQDSYEQYF.